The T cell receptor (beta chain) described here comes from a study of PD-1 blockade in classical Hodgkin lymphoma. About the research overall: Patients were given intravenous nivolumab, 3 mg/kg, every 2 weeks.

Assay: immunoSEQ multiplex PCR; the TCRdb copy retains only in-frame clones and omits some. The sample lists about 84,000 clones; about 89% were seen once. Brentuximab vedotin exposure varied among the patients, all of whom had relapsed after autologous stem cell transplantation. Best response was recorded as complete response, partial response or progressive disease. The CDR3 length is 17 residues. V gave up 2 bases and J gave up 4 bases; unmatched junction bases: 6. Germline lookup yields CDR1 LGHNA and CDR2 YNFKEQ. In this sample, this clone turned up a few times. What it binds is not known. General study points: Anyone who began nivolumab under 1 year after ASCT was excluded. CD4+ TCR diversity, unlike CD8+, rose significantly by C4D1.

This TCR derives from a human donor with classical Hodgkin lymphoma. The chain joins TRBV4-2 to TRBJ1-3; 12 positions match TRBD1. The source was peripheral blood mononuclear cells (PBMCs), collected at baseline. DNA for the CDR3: TGTGCCAGCAGCCAAATCCCGGGACAGGGGGCAGGAAACACCATATATTTT. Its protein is CASSQIPGQGAGNTIYF.